This entry lists 6 T cell receptor beta chains sequenced from one sample in a study of control samples from healthy donors and cancer patients. TCRdb's copy holds only in-frame clones and misses some; the assay was immunoSEQ multiplex PCR. Here the sample spans 150,000 to 200,000 clones, about 86% being singletons. The sample taken for sequencing was blood. These receptors all stem from a man between 18 and 29 years old in good health.

The gene calls are TRBV5-1 and TRBJ2-2, with 7 bases identical to TRBD2. Trimming cost V 3 bases and J 2 bases; bases outside gene matches: 7. Germline V CDR1 and CDR2: SGHRS, YFSETQ. CDR3 size: 16 residues. CDR3 nucleotide sequence: TGCGCCAGCAGCTCGGTAGCGGGTTCCAACACCGGGGAGCTGTTTTTT. Its protein is CASSSVAGSNTGELFF.

This rearrangement joins TRBV18 to TRBJ1-1, with D uncertain. The CDR3 covers 13 residues. The V end was cut by 5 bases, the J end by 8 bases, with 15 bases between. The germline gives CDR1 KGHSH, CDR2 LQKENI. This CDR3 is CASSINRVSEAFF. In DNA, the CDR3 is TGTGCCAGCTCAATTAACCGGGTTTCCGAAGCTTTCTTT.

The CDR3 bases are TGTGCCAGCAGCTTATGGCGGGGGGGCTACAATGAGCAGTTCTTC. This sequence encodes CASSLWRGGYNEQFF. The V gene is TRBV11-2, the J gene TRBJ2-1, with 9 bases that match TRBD2. The CDR3 is made up of 15 amino acids. The junction had 2 bases not matched to a gene; V was cut back by 2 bases and J by 3 bases. Germline V gene sequence: CDR1 SGHAT, CDR2 FQNNGV.

V and J are TRBV11-1 and TRBJ2-7, with a tentative D call TRBD1 (5 bases). Germline V gene data show CDR1 as SGHAT and CDR2 as FQDESV (reference sequence). CDR3 length equals 14 residues. V lost 8 bases and J lost 3, with 17 bases in between. The CDR3 DNA is TGTGCCAGCGGACCCCAAAGGGGCTTCTACGAGCAGTACTTC. It yields the protein CASGPQRGFYEQYF.

The chain uses TRBV7-9 and TRBJ1-4, with D uncertain. The V gene lost 3 bases and the J gene lost 4 bases, with 9 bases spanning the gap. The CDR3 runs 14 residues. Germline loops: CDR1 SEHNR, CDR2 FQNEAQ (reference sequence). CDR3 DNA sequence: TGTGCCAGCAGCTTCGGGTCTGATAATGAAAAACTGTTTTTT. Translating gives CASSFGSDNEKLFF. Combining the CDR3 with reference TRBV7-9 and TRBJ1-4 gives the whole variable domain DTGVSQNPRHKITKRGQNVTFRCDPISEHNRLYWYRQTLGQGPEFLTYFQNEAQLEKSRLLSDRFSAERPKGSFSTLEIQRTEQGDSAMYLCASSFGSDNEKLFFGSGTQLSVL.

This chain connects TRBV5-6 to TRBJ2-2, with TRBD1 as a possible D gene (5 bases). The V gene lost 3 bases and the J gene lost 3 bases, with 9 bases spanning the gap. Per germline, CDR1 SGHDT and CDR2 YYEEEE. CDR3 length: 14 residues. CDR3 sequence reads: CASSWGRDTGELFF. Here the CDR3 DNA reads TGTGCCAGCAGCTGGGGCAGGGACACCGGGGAGCTGTTTTTT.